What follows are 6 T cell receptor beta chains derived from one specimen sequenced in a study of cytomegalovirus exposure and HLA in healthy donors. The primer mix had 60 Vbeta and 13 Jbeta primers. Assay: immunoSEQ multiplex PCR; the TCRdb copy retains only in-frame clones and omits some. The table has 65,000 to 90,000 clones, roughly 71% seen once. Sequencing input: PBMCs. The receptors shown here come from a man aged 70-80 years in good health and CMV-seronegative.

This chain uses TRBV10-1 with TRBJ2-7, with 8 bases fitting TRBD2. CDR3 length: 14 residues. Germline V gene lookup returns CDR1 WNHNN and CDR2 SYGVQD (reference sequence). Trimming removed 5 bases from V and 5 bases from J; junction bases left unmatched: 8. CDR3 amino acids: CASSRSGSPHEQYF. In DNA, the CDR3 is TGCGCCAGCAGTAGAAGCGGGAGTCCCCACGAGCAGTACTTC.

V and J are TRBV2 and TRBJ2-5, with D perhaps matching TRBD1 (6 bases). The J call is in doubt because the DNA end fits TRBJ2-7 better. CDR3 size: 14 residues. The germline gives CDR1 SNHLY, CDR2 FYNNEI. The chain's CDR3 is CASKWGLSSYEQYF. The CDR3 DNA sequence: TGTGCCAGCAAGTGGGGGCTGAGCTCCTACGAGCAGTACTTC.

The V gene is TRBV2, the J gene TRBJ2-7, with TRBD1 matching over 8 bases. Germline loops: CDR1 SNHLY, CDR2 FYNNEI. The J segment lost 7 bases and the V segment lost 3 bases, leaving 11 bases of the junction unmatched. The CDR3 is 15 residues long. CDR3: CASSDTAGGGWEQYF. CDR3 coding DNA: TGTGCCAGCAGTGATACGGCAGGGGGCGGTTGGGAGCAGTACTTC.

The chain carries TRBV28 and TRBJ1-6; 8 bases fit TRBD1. The CDR3 is 17 residues long. Unmatched junction bases numbered 15, after V lost 1 base and J lost 13 bases. CDR1 is MDHEN and CDR2 is SYDVKM in the germline V gene. CDR3 amino acids: CASSLLVLGQDLPPLHF. CDR3 nucleotide sequence: TGTGCCAGCAGTTTATTGGTATTGGGACAGGACCTCCCGCCCCTCCACTTT.

The V gene is TRBV7-2, the J gene TRBJ2-1; 13 positions match TRBD2. With 4 bases clipped from V and 3 bases from J, the junction kept 3 bases outside the gene matches. The CDR3 is 16 residues long. Germline V gene lookup returns CDR1 SGHTA and CDR2 FQGNSA. In DNA, the CDR3 is TGTGCCAGCAGCTCTCGGACTAGCGGGGGCTACAATGAGCAGTTCTTC. Translating gives CASSSRTSGGYNEQFF.

CDR3 DNA: TGTGCCAGCAGCGTAACAGTCAATCAGCCCCAGCATTTT. As protein: CASSVTVNQPQHF. This chain links TRBV7-2 with TRBJ1-5; unclear D gene. Trimming took 5 bases from V and 3 from J, leaving 8 bases between them. Per the germline V gene, CDR1 is SGHTA and CDR2 is FQGNSA. This CDR3 contains 13 residues.